This is a list of T cell receptor beta chains from one sample in a study of post-analysis software for immune sequencing data. Each CDR3 protein gets one entry after TCRdb re-called the PCR reads with MiXCR. The sample lists about 260,000 distinct CDR3 sequences; 35% to 40% were seen once. Material for sequencing was blood. Receptor source: a girl between 10 and 17 years old with multiple sclerosis. The conserved cysteine and the conserved F or W are not part of the CDR3 here.

j_call: TRBJ2-1; v_call: TRBV7-6; cdr3_length: 12; cdr3_aa: ASSFGTADEEQF
j_call: TRBJ2-7; v_call: TRBV12-3/TRBV12-4; cdr3_length: 10; cdr3_aa: ASSFNSPHQY
j_call: TRBJ2-3; v_call: TRBV7-3; cdr3_length: 14; cdr3_aa: ASSSTSGLSTDTQY
j_call: TRBJ2-1; v_call: TRBV12-3/TRBV12-4; cdr3_length: 12; cdr3_aa: ASRLLATTAEQF
j_call: TRBJ2-3; v_call: TRBV7-2; cdr3_length: 15; cdr3_aa: ASSAKGLAGPLNTQY
j_call: TRBJ2-3; v_call: TRBV4-1; cdr3_length: 12; cdr3_aa: ASSQAGFPDTQY
j_call: .; v_call: TRBV6-2/TRBV6-3; cdr3_length: 13; cdr3_aa: ASIGSGSSYNEQY
j_call: TRBJ1-4; v_call: TRBV7-9; cdr3_length: 14; cdr3_aa: ASSLGRAIAGEKLF
j_call: TRBJ2-7; v_call: TRBV25-1; cdr3_length: 14; cdr3_aa: ASSVPPGQGGNEQY
j_call: TRBJ2-1; v_call: TRBV9; cdr3_length: 13; cdr3_aa: ASSVATRLGNEQF
j_call: TRBJ2-1; v_call: TRBV7-6; cdr3_length: 13; cdr3_aa: ASSGSSGAFREQF
j_call: TRBJ2-6; v_call: TRBV6-1; cdr3_length: 12; cdr3_aa: ASILEAGANVLT
j_call: TRBJ2-5; v_call: TRBV5-1; cdr3_length: 14; cdr3_aa: ASSSSARNAQETQY
j_call: TRBJ2-2; v_call: TRBV3-1; cdr3_length: 13; cdr3_aa: ASSHRTANTGELF
j_call: TRBJ1-1; v_call: TRBV5-6; cdr3_length: 11; cdr3_aa: ASSPTGDGEAF
j_call: TRBJ1-4; v_call: TRBV20-1; cdr3_length: 9; cdr3_aa: SAVRGEKLF
j_call: TRBJ2-3; v_call: TRBV5-1; cdr3_length: 13; cdr3_aa: ASRPSAGLTDTQY
j_call: TRBJ2-5; v_call: TRBV6-5; cdr3_length: 13; cdr3_aa: ASSYSPWESETQY
j_call: TRBJ2-3; v_call: TRBV12-3/TRBV12-4; cdr3_length: 12; cdr3_aa: ASRGGGGTDTQY
j_call: TRBJ1-5; v_call: TRBV12-3/TRBV12-4; cdr3_length: 16; cdr3_aa: ASSLASLGSYSNQPQH
j_call: TRBJ2-5; v_call: TRBV11-2; cdr3_length: 13; cdr3_aa: ASSRQTGFQETQY
j_call: TRBJ2-5; v_call: TRBV11-3; cdr3_length: 11; cdr3_aa: ASSEVWSATQY
j_call: TRBJ2-3; v_call: TRBV6-1; cdr3_length: 13; cdr3_aa: ASSEAQGGTDTQY
j_call: TRBJ2-1; v_call: TRBV19; cdr3_length: 13; cdr3_aa: ASSISRTGGVEQF
j_call: TRBJ1-2; v_call: TRBV20-1; cdr3_length: 11; cdr3_aa: SAQDRAAYGYT
j_call: TRBJ2-1; v_call: TRBV4-3; cdr3_length: 14; cdr3_aa: ASSQAARGSYNEQF
j_call: TRBJ1-5; v_call: TRBV4-1; cdr3_length: 15; cdr3_aa: ASSSSSQGASNQPQH
j_call: TRBJ2-1; v_call: TRBV5-1; cdr3_length: 14; cdr3_aa: ASSLAGSGRYNEQF
j_call: TRBJ2-1; v_call: TRBV20-1; cdr3_length: 9; cdr3_aa: SDSGTYTEF
j_call: TRBJ2-3; v_call: TRBV5-1; cdr3_length: 11; cdr3_aa: ASSPGPTDTRY
j_call: TRBJ2-1; v_call: TRBV9; cdr3_length: 12; cdr3_aa: ASSVIGGYNEQF
j_call: TRBJ2-2; v_call: TRBV5-1; cdr3_length: 13; cdr3_aa: ASSLGGPSTGELF
j_call: TRBJ1-1; v_call: TRBV5-5; cdr3_length: 16; cdr3_aa: ASSLLFAVSNGNTEAF
j_call: TRBJ2-2; v_call: TRBV20-1; cdr3_length: 11; cdr3_aa: SARVHHPGELF
j_call: TRBJ1-1; v_call: TRBV12-3/TRBV12-4; cdr3_length: 13; cdr3_aa: ASRPLGVWNTEAF
j_call: TRBJ1-1; v_call: TRBV27; cdr3_length: 11; cdr3_aa: ASSHRQGTEAF
j_call: TRBJ1-4; v_call: TRBV27; cdr3_length: 12; cdr3_aa: ASSPGRSKEKLF
j_call: TRBJ2-2; v_call: TRBV12-3/TRBV12-4; cdr3_length: 13; cdr3_aa: ASRPGRANTGEQF
j_call: TRBJ2-7; v_call: TRBV28; cdr3_length: 10; cdr3_aa: ASSSPPHEQY
j_call: TRBJ1-2; v_call: TRBV5-1; cdr3_length: 11; cdr3_aa: VSKTGANYGYT
j_call: TRBJ1-1; v_call: TRBV6-5; cdr3_length: 15; cdr3_aa: ASSYGRPGIINTEAF